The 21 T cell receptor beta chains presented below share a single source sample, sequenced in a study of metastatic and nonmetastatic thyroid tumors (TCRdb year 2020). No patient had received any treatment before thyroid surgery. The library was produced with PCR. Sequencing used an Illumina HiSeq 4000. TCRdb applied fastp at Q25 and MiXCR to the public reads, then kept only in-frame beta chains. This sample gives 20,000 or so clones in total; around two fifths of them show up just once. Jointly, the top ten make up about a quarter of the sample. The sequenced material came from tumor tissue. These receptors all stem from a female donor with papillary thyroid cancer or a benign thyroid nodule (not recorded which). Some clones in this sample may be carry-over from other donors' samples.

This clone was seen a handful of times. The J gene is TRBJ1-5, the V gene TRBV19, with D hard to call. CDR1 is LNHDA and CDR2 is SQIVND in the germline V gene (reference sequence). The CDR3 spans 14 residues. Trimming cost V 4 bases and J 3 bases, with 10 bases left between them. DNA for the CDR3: TGTGCCAGTAGTAACGGCCGCTACAATCAGCCCCAGCATTTT. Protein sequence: CASSNGRYNQPQHF.

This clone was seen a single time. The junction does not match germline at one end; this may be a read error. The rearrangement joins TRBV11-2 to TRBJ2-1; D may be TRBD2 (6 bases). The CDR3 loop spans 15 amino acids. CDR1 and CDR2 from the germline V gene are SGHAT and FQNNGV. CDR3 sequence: CASSLVGTPYYEQFF. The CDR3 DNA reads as TGTGCCAGCAGCTTAGTTGGGACTCCCTACTATGAGCAGTTCTTC.

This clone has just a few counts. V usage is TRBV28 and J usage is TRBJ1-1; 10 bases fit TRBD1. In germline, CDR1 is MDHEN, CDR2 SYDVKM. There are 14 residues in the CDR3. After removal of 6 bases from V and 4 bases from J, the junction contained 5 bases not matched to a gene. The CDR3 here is CASSRDRGRTEAFF. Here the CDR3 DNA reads TGTGCCAGCAGCAGGGACAGGGGACGCACTGAAGCTTTCTTT.

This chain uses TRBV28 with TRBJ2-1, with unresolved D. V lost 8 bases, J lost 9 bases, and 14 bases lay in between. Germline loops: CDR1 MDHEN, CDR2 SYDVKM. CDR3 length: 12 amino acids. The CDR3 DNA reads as TGTGCCAGCTGTACCCACCCGGGTGAGCAGTTCTTC. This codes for CASCTHPGEQFF.

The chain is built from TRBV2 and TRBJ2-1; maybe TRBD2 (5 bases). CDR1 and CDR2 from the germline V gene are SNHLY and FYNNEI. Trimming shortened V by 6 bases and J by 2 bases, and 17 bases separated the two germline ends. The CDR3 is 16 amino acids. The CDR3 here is CASSARTGSPYNEQFF. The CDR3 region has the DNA TGTGCCAGCAGCGCAAGGACTGGGAGCCCCTACAATGAGCAGTTCTTC.

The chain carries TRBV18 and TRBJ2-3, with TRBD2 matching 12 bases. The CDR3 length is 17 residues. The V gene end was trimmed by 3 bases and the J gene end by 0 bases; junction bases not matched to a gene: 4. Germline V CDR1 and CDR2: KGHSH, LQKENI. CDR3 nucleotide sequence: TGTGCCAGCTCACCCTACCTAGCGGGAGGGAGCACAGATACGCAGTATTTT. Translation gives CASSPYLAGGSTDTQYF.

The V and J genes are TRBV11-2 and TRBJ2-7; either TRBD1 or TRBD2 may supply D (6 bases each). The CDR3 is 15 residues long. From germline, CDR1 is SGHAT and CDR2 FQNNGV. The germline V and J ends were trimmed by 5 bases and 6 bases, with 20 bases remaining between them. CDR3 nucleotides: TGTGCCAGCAGCACATACCAGAGGGGGGTATCCGAGCAGTACTTC. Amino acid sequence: CASSTYQRGVSEQYF.

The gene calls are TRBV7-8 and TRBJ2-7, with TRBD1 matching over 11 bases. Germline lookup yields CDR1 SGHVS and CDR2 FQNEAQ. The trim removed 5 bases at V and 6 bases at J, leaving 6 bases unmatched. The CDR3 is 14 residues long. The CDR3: CASSPRTGGGEQYF. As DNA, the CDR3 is TGTGCCAGCAGCCCCAGGACAGGGGGCGGCGAGCAGTACTTC.

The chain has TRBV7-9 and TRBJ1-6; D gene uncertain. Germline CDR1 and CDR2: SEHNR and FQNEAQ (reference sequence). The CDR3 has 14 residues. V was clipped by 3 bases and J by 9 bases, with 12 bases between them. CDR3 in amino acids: CASSFLGLGSPLHF. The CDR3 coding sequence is TGTGCCAGCAGCTTTCTTGGTCTCGGTTCACCCCTCCACTTT.

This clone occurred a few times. CDR3: CASSPISGDTQYF. For the CDR3, the DNA is TGTGCCAGCAGTCCCATTAGCGGAGATACGCAGTATTTT. V gene TRBV6-1 combines with J gene TRBJ2-3; D is perhaps TRBD2 (6 bases). The germline CDR1 and CDR2 sequences are MNHNS and SASEGT. Trimming pared 5 bases from V and 5 bases from J, leaving 11 bases between. This CDR3 comprises 13 residues.

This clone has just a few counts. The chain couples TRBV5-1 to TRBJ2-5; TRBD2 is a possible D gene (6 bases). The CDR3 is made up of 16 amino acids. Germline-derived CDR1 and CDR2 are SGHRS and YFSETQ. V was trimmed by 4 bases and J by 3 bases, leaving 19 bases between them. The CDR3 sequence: CASSGNSGTPEETQYF. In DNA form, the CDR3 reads TGCGCCAGCAGCGGAAACTCCGGGACTCCGGAAGAGACCCAGTACTTC. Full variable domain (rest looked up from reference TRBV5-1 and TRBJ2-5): KAGVTQTPRYLIKTRGQQVTLSCSPISGHRSVSWYQQTPGQGLQFLFEYFSETQRNKGNFPGRFSGRQFSNSRSEMNVSTLELGDSALYLCASSGNSGTPEETQYFGPGTRLLVL.

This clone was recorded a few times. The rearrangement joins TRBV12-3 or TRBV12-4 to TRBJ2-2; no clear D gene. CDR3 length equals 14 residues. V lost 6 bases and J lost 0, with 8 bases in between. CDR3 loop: CASSRHTNTGELFF. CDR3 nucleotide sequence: TGTGCCAGCAGCCGGCATACGAACACCGGGGAGCTGTTTTTT.

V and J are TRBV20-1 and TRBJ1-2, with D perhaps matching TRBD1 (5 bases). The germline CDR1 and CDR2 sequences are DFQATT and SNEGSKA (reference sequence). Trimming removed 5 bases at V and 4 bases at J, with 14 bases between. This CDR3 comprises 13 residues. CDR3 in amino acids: CSAPAEGTYGYTF. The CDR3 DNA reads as TGCAGTGCTCCCGCAGAAGGGACCTATGGCTACACCTTC.

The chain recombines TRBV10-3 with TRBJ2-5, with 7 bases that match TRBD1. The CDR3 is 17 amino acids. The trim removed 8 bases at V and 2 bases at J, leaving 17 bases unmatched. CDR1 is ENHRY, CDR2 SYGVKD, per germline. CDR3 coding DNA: TGTGCCATCCGGCCTGAACTAGGGACAGAAGGACAAGAGACCCAGTACTTC. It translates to CAIRPELGTEGQETQYF.

The CDR3 nucleotides read TGTGCCAGCAGCTCGAGGGCATGGGACAACCATGACCCCGGGGAGCTGTTTTTT. As protein: CASSSRAWDNHDPGELFF. The rearrangement uses TRBV7-1 and TRBJ2-2; TRBD1 is a possible D gene (6 bases). TRBV7-1 is reported as an ORF; its role is uncertain. The V and J ends lost 3 bases and 6 bases respectively, with 23 bases between them. This CDR3 spans 18 amino acids.

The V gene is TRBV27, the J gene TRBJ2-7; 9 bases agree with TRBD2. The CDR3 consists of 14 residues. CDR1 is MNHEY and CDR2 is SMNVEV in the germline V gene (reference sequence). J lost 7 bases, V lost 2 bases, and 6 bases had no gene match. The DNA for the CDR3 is TGTGCCAGCAGTTTAAATAGCGGGAGCGTTGAGCAGTACTTC. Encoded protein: CASSLNSGSVEQYF.

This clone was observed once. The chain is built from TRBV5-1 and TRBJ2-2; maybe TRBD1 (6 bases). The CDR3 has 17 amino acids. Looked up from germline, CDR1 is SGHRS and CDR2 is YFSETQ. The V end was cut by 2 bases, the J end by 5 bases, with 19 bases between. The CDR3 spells CASSFVKQGFGTGELFF. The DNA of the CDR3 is TGCGCCAGCAGCTTCGTTAAACAGGGATTTGGGACCGGGGAGCTGTTTTTT.

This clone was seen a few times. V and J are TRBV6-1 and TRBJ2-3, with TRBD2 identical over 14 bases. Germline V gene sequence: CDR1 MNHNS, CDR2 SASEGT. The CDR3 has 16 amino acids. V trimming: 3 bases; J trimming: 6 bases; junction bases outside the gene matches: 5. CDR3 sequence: CASSETGTSGSDTQYF. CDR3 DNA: TGTGCCAGCAGTGAGACCGGGACTAGCGGGAGTGATACGCAGTATTTT.

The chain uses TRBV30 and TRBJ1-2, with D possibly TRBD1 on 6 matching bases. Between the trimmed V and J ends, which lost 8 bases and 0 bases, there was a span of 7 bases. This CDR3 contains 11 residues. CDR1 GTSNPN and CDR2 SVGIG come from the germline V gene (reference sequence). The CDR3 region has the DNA TGTGCCAGGACAGCTAACTATGGCTACACCTTC. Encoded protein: CARTANYGYTF.

The CDR3 here is CASSYSDRRANYGYTF. The CDR3 bases are TGTGCCAGCAGTTACTCGGACAGGAGAGCTAACTATGGCTACACCTTC. This chain uses TRBV6-2 or TRBV6-3 with TRBJ1-2, with 7 nucleotides matching TRBD1. Per germline, CDR1 MNHEY and CDR2 SVGEGT. Trimming removed 0 bases from V and 0 bases from J; junction bases left unmatched: 4. This CDR3 is 16 amino acids long.

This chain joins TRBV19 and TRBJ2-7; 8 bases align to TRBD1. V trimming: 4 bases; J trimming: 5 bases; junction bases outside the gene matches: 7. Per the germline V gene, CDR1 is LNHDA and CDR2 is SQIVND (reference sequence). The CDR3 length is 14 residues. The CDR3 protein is CASSTGQEIDEQYF. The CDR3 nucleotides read TGTGCCAGTAGTACGGGACAGGAGATTGACGAGCAGTACTTC.